These 5 T cell receptor beta chains share one sample of origin, sequenced in a study of a mutant IDH1 vaccine in newly diagnosed glioma. Method: immunoSEQ multiplex PCR; TCRdb's copy keeps in-frame clones and lacks some. The data show about 46,000 clones, with roughly 90% seen just once and 2% to 2.5% held by the top ten. Time point given: baseline, week 1 (first vaccination visit). This sample's treatment: pre-vaccination baseline after standard-of-care therapy. The sequencing used PBMCs, collected from a glioma patient treated with radiotherapy, temozolomide or both. These receptors all stem from a man in his forties with glioma.

V and J are TRBV4-2 and TRBJ2-6, with TRBD1 identical over 9 bases. J lost 1 base, V lost 7 bases, and 8 bases had no gene match. Germline V gene data show CDR1 as LGHNA and CDR2 as YNFKEQ. This CDR3 region has 17 residues. CDR3 nucleotides: TGTGCCAGCACCCCGGGACAGGGCCGTTCTGGGGCCAACGTCCTGACTTTC. It codes for CASTPGQGRSGANVLTF.

The rearrangement links TRBV5-1 to TRBJ2-2, with TRBD1 matching over 9 bases. Germline CDR1 reads SGHRS; CDR2 reads YFSETQ. Trimming at V came to 0 bases and at J to 5 bases, leaving 2 bases not matched to a gene. The CDR3 loop spans 15 amino acids. The CDR3 sequence is CASSLGTGETGELFF. CDR3 nucleotide sequence: TGCGCCAGCAGCTTGGGGACAGGGGAGACCGGGGAGCTGTTTTTT.

The count of this clone is one. The chain has TRBV2 and TRBJ2-3, with a possible D match to TRBD2 (5 bases). There are 15 residues in the CDR3. CDR1 is SNHLY, CDR2 FYNNEI, per germline. V shed 7 bases and J shed 1 base, with 15 bases lying between them. CDR3 nucleotides: TGTGCCAGCAAGCGGACCGGAACGGGCACAGATACGCAGTATTTT. It specifies CASKRTGTGTDTQYF.

This sequence joins TRBV7-2 and TRBJ2-7, with D perhaps matching TRBD1 or TRBD2 (5 bases each). Germline CDR1 reads SGHTA; CDR2 reads FQGNSA. V was cut by 1 base and J by 0 bases, with 16 bases left in between. This CDR3 has 17 residues. The CDR3 loop reads CASSLGAGTLTSYEQYF. The CDR3 bases are TGTGCCAGCAGCTTAGGGGCCGGGACGCTTACCTCCTACGAGCAGTACTTC. Full variable domain (rest looked up from reference TRBV7-2 and TRBJ2-7): GAGVSQSPSNKVTEKGKDVELRCDPISGHTALYWYRQSLGQGLEFLIYFQGNSAPDKSGLPSDRFSAERTGGSVSTLTIQRTQQEDSAVYLCASSLGAGTLTSYEQYFGPGTRLTVT.

The count of this clone is one. CDR3 nucleotide sequence: TGCGCCATCCCCCCGGGACAGGAGAATAATCAGCCCCAGCATTTT. Protein product: CAIPPGQENNQPQHF. This chain joins TRBV10-1 and TRBJ1-5; 8 bases line up with TRBD1. The CDR3 totals 15 residues. The J segment lost 4 bases and the V segment lost 10 bases, leaving 12 bases of the junction unmatched. The germline gives CDR1 WNHNN, CDR2 SYGVQD (reference sequence).